The next 11 T cell receptor beta chains were all read from a single sample in a study of blood T cell repertoires in COVID-19. Libraries were prepared by immunoSEQ multiplex PCR; TCRdb keeps only in-frame clonotypes and omits some of them. This sample carries around 150,000 clones, around 82% of them seen once, and the ten largest clones take 7%. Sequenced material: peripheral blood. Receptor source: a woman aged 40 to 50 with COVID-19, enrolled during active disease.

The chain employs TRBV7-8 and TRBJ2-7, with 9 bases matching TRBD2. The CDR3 has 16 amino acids. Germline V CDR1 and CDR2: SGHVS, FQNEAQ. The V gene end was trimmed by 1 base and the J gene end by 4 bases; junction bases not matched to a gene: 8. In DNA, the CDR3 is TGTGCCAGCAGCTTAGTCGGTAGCGGGAGTTTTTACGAGCAGTACTTC. As protein: CASSLVGSGSFYEQYF.

The rearrangement uses TRBV9 and TRBJ1-1; 7 nucleotides align to TRBD1. The CDR3 consists of 14 residues. Germline CDR1 reads SGDLS; CDR2 reads YYNGEE. J gave up 0 bases and V 3 bases, and 2 bases lay outside the gene matches. In nucleotides, the CDR3 is TGTGCCAGCAGCGAGGGACAGCTGAACACTGAAGCTTTCTTT. Its protein product is CASSEGQLNTEAFF.

This rearrangement joins TRBV6-6 to TRBJ2-3; 7 bases agree with TRBD1. The CDR3 is made up of 14 amino acids. The germline V gene has CDR1 MNHNY and CDR2 SVGAGI (reference sequence). V shed 10 bases, J shed 3 bases, and the junction held 10 bases outside the gene matches. The CDR3 DNA is TGTGCCACCTCCGACAGGGATATGACAGATACGCAGTATTTT. Its translation is CATSDRDMTDTQYF.

This chain links TRBV7-3 with TRBJ2-5; 8 positions agree with TRBD2. J gave up 1 base and V 6 bases, and 10 bases lay outside the gene matches. Germline V lookup: CDR1 SGHTA, CDR2 FQGTGA. This CDR3 has 16 residues. The CDR3 DNA sequence: TGTGCCAGCAGATCGAGCGGGAGTGCGATCCAAGAGACCCAGTACTTC. Translating it yields CASRSSGSAIQETQYF.

The rearrangement joins TRBV2 to TRBJ1-2, with TRBD1 identical over 10 bases. The CDR3 consists of 17 residues. V lost 3 bases to trimming and J lost 2 bases; unmatched junction nucleotides: 9. Germline CDR1 reads SNHLY; CDR2 reads FYNNEI. CDR3 protein: CASSDGGQGRKNYGYTF. The CDR3 nucleotides are TGTGCCAGCAGTGATGGGGGACAGGGGAGGAAGAACTATGGCTACACCTTC.

The chain joins TRBV27 to TRBJ2-7; TRBD2 aligns across 12 bases. The CDR3 has 17 residues. J gave up 6 bases and V 2 bases, and 11 bases lay outside the gene matches. CDR1 and CDR2 from the germline V gene are MNHEY and SMNVEV (reference sequence). The CDR3 reads CASSLPSTSGRESEQYF. The CDR3 nucleotides are TGTGCCAGCAGTTTACCCTCGACTAGCGGGAGAGAATCCGAGCAGTACTTC.

This clone was seen once. The chain recombines TRBV19 with TRBJ1-1, with D possibly matching TRBD1 (6 bases). Trimming removed 3 bases from V and 1 base from J, with 15 bases in between. This CDR3 contains 16 residues. CDR1 LNHDA and CDR2 SQIVND come from the germline V gene (reference sequence). The CDR3 loop reads CASSIIGRTENTEAFF. The CDR3, as DNA: TGTGCCAGTAGTATTATAGGCAGGACAGAGAACACTGAAGCTTTCTTT.

The V and J genes are TRBV25-1 and TRBJ1-2; D not certain. The germline V and J ends were trimmed by 4 bases and 7 bases, with 10 bases remaining between them. Germline CDR1 reads MGHDK; CDR2 reads SYGVNS. This CDR3 contains 12 residues. Written as DNA, the CDR3 is TGTGCCAGCAGTGTTTGGAGTTCTGGCTACACCTTC. It translates to CASSVWSSGYTF.

The genes are TRBV6-5 and TRBJ2-2; a possible D gene is TRBD1 (6 bases). The CDR3 totals 15 residues. From germline, CDR1 is MNHEY and CDR2 SVGAGI. V was trimmed by 6 bases and J by 4 bases, leaving 15 bases between them. CDR3 protein: CASSRQGRVTGELFF. The DNA for the CDR3 is TGTGCCAGCAGCCGCCAGGGGCGAGTCACCGGGGAGCTGTTTTTT.

The gene calls are TRBV27 and TRBJ1-2; 8 bases match TRBD1. The CDR3 extends over 12 amino acids. Germline V lookup: CDR1 MNHEY, CDR2 SMNVEV (reference sequence). V was pared by 8 bases and J by 9 bases, with 8 bases of the junction left unmatched. Here the CDR3 DNA reads TGTGCCAGCTCGACAGGGGCCGCGCGCTACACCTTC. Protein: CASSTGAARYTF.

This clone was seen more than once but under ten times. The CDR3 bases are TGTGCCAGCCGGGAATCTAACTATGGCTACACCTTC. This codes for CASRESNYGYTF. The chain is built from TRBV2 and TRBJ1-2; D is ambiguous. V lost 8 bases to trimming and J lost 0 bases, with 7 bases between them. The CDR3 extends over 12 amino acids. From germline, CDR1 is SNHLY and CDR2 FYNNEI.